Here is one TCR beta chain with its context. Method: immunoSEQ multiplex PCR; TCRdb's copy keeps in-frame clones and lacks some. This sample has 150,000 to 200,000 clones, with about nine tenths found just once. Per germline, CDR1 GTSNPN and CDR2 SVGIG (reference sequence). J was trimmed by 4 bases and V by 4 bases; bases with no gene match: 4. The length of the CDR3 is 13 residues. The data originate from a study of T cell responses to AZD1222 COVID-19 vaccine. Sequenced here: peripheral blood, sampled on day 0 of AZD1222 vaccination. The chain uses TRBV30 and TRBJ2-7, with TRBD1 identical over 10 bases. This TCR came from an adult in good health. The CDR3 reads CAWNLDRGYEQYF. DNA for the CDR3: TGTGCCTGGAACCTGGACAGGGGGTACGAGCAGTACTTC.